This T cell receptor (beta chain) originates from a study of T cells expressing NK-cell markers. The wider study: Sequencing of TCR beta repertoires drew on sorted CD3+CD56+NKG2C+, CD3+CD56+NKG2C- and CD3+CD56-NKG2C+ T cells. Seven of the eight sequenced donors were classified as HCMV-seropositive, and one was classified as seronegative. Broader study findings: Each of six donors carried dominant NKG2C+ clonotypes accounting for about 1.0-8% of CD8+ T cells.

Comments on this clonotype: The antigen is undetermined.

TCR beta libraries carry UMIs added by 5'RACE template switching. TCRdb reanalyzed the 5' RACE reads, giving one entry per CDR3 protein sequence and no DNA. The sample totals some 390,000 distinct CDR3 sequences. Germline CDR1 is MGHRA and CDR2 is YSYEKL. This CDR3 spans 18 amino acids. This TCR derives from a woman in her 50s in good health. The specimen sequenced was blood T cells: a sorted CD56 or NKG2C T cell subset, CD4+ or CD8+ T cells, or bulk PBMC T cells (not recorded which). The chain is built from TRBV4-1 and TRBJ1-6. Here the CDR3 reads CASSQEWGTSSYNSPLHF.